The T cell receptor beta chain under discussion was sequenced for a study of identical twins. Broader study findings: Beta clonotypes that were abundant in cord blood contained fewer insertions, a pattern absent from memory repertoires. For monozygotic twins, models underestimated out-of-frame TCR alpha sharing.

Through template switching, a universal primer site was introduced, and the cDNA contained unique molecular identifiers. Via MiXCR, TCRdb re-called the 5' RACE reads, giving one row per CDR3 protein. The table lists roughly 630,000 distinct CDR3 sequences, around 7.4% of them singletons. Between the trimmed V and J ends, which lost 6 bases and 5 bases, there was a span of 19 bases. The CDR3 covers 15 residues. Germline CDR1 and CDR2: MNHEY and SVGEGT. This clonotype was recorded many times. Its cognate antigen is unknown. These sequences were also reported in another study, on yellow fever vaccine responses in identical twins.

This clonotype was sampled from a young woman in good health. This chain connects TRBV6-2 or TRBV6-3 to TRBJ1-1; D is unresolved. The sample was PBMCs. CDR3 bases: TGTGCCAGCAGGAATCGTGAGTCCCCCGGGACTGAAGCTTTCTTT. Its translation is CASRNRESPGTEAFF.